This T cell receptor (beta chain) appears in the sequencing data of a study of shared clonotypes between healthy human individuals. Profiled with immunoSEQ multiplex PCR; TCRdb holds only in-frame clones, not every one. The sample has 2 million to 2.5 million clones, under 97% seen once. Donors comprised healthy HIV-negative adults lacking recent acute infections or vaccinations. Everyone who donated was a Caucasian adult who lived in Nashville, Tennessee. As for this clone: Antigen unknown.

J lost 4 bases, V lost 1 base, and 15 bases had no gene match. The CDR3 sequence is 18 residues long. CDR1 SGHTA and CDR2 FQGNSA come from the germline V gene. Overall study results and limits: The study found 4.5% to 5% of naive CD4 clonotypes shared across a few donors. Relative to their counterparts shared across all four donors, non-shared clonotypes exhibited diminished generation probabilities.

V is TRBV7-2 and J is TRBJ2-7; 8 bases are a match to TRBD2. Sequenced: naive CD4+ T cells sorted from blood. Subset in this sample: CD45RA+ positively selected. This TCR was recovered from a man between 18 and 35 years old in good health. The CDR3 sequence: CASSLVSGGGTKPYEQYF. CDR3 nucleotides: TGTGCCAGCAGCTTAGTGTCTGGCGGGGGGACAAAACCTTACGAGCAGTACTTC.